The rows below give T cell receptor beta chains drawn from one sample of a study of T-cell memory formation after mild COVID-19. TCRdb passed the 5' RACE reads through MiXCR, listing each CDR3 protein once. The repertoire holds roughly 250,000 distinct CDR3 sequences, with over 15% as singletons. The sequenced material came from PBMCs or a T cell subset sorted from them (not recorded which). The receptors stem from a man aged 18 to 30 who had mild COVID-19 (a few samples of this study predate the infection). Cell type and time point are not known. Each CDR3 is given with its conserved first and last residue. A D gene is named only where the DNA matches it firmly. Clone size is not always given. Where it is, it says once, few, many or a class for expanded clones.

TRBJ2-4,TRBV4-1,-,13,many,TGCGCCAGCAGCCAACCAAGGGGGGCCATTCAGTACTTC,CASSQPRGAIQYF
TRBJ1-5,TRBV23-1,TRBD1,17,-,TGCGCCAGCAGTCCTCGGGCAGGACAGGGCTCCAATCAGCCCCAGCATTTT,CASSPRAGQGSNQPQHF
TRBJ2-3,TRBV4-3,TRBD2,15,few,TGCGCCAGCAGCCTGAGACTAGCGGGGGCATCTCCGCAGTATTTT,CASSLRLAGASPQYF
TRBJ2-5,TRBV18,TRBD1,16,-,TGTGCCAGCTCACCAGGGACAGGGGGCATCGGGGAGACCCAGTACTTC,CASSPGTGGIGETQYF
TRBJ2-7,TRBV20-1,-,12,few,TGCAGTGCTAGTCTCGGACGTTACGAGCAGTACTTC,CSASLGRYEQYF
TRBJ2-4,TRBV12-3/TRBV12-4,-,16,few,TGTGCCAGCAGTTTAATTGGGTGGGGGGCGGAAAACATTCAGTACTTC,CASSLIGWGAENIQYF
TRBJ1-1,TRBV5-1,-,13,many,TGCGCCAGCAGCTTGGTTGGTCTAGCTGAAGCTTTCTTT,CASSLVGLAEAFF
TRBJ2-1,TRBV6-6,-,18,-,TGTGCCAGCAGTTACTCAGGGTTCGGCGGGGGCGCTTATCATGAGCAGTTCTTC,CASSYSGFGGGAYHEQFF
TRBJ2-7,TRBV18,-,14,few,TGTGCCAGCTCACCAGGGCCGGGCCCCTCCGAGCAGTACTTC,CASSPGPGPSEQYF
TRBJ2-1,TRBV14,TRBD2,16,-,TGTGCCAGCAGCCGAGTAGCGGGAGAGGGCTACAATGAGCAGTTCTTC,CASSRVAGEGYNEQFF
TRBJ1-1,TRBV6-2/TRBV6-3,-,15,few,TGTGCCAGCAGCCCCGGGAGGGGGATTAACACTGAAGCTTTCTTT,CASSPGRGINTEAFF
TRBJ1-5,TRBV30,-,13,few,TGTGCCTGGAGTGTACAGGACAATCAGCCCCAGCATTTT,CAWSVQDNQPQHF
TRBJ1-5,TRBV28,TRBD1,12,few,TGTGCCAGCAGATATCCGGGACAGGGTTCGCATTTT,CASRYPGQGSHF
TRBJ1-2,TRBV27,TRBD1,14,once,TGTGCCAGCAGTCCAGCCGGGACAGGACGGGGCTACACCTTC,CASSPAGTGRGYTF
TRBJ2-1,TRBV7-2,TRBD2,14,-,TGTGCCAGCAGCTTATCTCAAGAGGGAGGGGAGCAGTTCTTC,CASSLSQEGGEQFF
TRBJ1-2,TRBV4-3,-,15,few,TGCGCCAGCAGCCGAGAAAGACAGGCTCACTATGGCTACACCTTC,CASSRERQAHYGYTF
TRBJ1-6,TRBV25-1,-,11,many,TGTGCCAGCAGTGAATCCGTCACCCTCCACTTT,CASSESVTLHF
TRBJ1-2,TRBV6-5,-,15,few,TGTGCCAGCAGTTACTCGCAGGGAGGAGGTGGGGGCTACACCTTC,CASSYSQGGGGGYTF
TRBJ1-6,TRBV12-3/TRBV12-4,-,14,many,TGTGCCAGCAGTTACCAGGGCAATAATTCACCCCTCCACTTT,CASSYQGNNSPLHF
TRBJ1-1,TRBV4-2,-,14,-,TGTGCCAGCAGCCAAGATTTGGGGAACACTGAAGCTTTCTTT,CASSQDLGNTEAFF
TRBJ2-5,TRBV5-8,-,15,-,TGTGCCAGCACCAGCGTTTCGTATCCTAGGGAGACCCAGTACTTC,CASTSVSYPRETQYF
TRBJ2-1,TRBV6-2/TRBV6-3,TRBD2,17,-,TGTGCCAGCAGTGAACGACTAGCCAATCCCTCCTACAATGAGCAGTTCTTC,CASSERLANPSYNEQFF
TRBJ2-6,TRBV7-8,-,15,few,TGTGCCAGCAAACAAATTACGCCCGGGGCCAACGTCCTGACTTTC,CASKQITPGANVLTF
TRBJ2-5,TRBV29-1,-,12,few,TGCAGCGTTGAGGAGGGGCCGGAGACCCAGTACTTC,CSVEEGPETQYF
TRBJ2-7,TRBV4-1,TRBD1,15,-,TGCGCCAGCAGCCAAGTGGAGACAGGGACCTACGAGCAGTACTTC,CASSQVETGTYEQYF
TRBJ2-1,TRBV5-1,TRBD1,15,few,TGCGCCAGCAGCCCCGGGACAGGGGCCGGTAATGAGCAGTTCTTC,CASSPGTGAGNEQFF
TRBJ1-5,TRBV5-6,TRBD1,15,-,TGTGCCAGCAGCTTGGGGACAGGGGAACATCAGCCCCAGCATTTT,CASSLGTGEHQPQHF
TRBJ2-7,TRBV7-2,TRBD1,13,-,TGTGCCAGCAGCCTGACAGGGTTGCTCGAGCAGTACTTC,CASSLTGLLEQYF
TRBJ1-5,TRBV27,-,14,once,TGTGCCAGCAGTTCTCTGTATAGCAATCAGCCCCAGCATTTT,CASSSLYSNQPQHF
TRBJ1-5,TRBV6-1,-,15,-,TGTGCCAGCAGGGGAAGCAGTGGGTACAATCAGCCCCAGCATTTT,CASRGSSGYNQPQHF
TRBJ2-4,TRBV6-2/TRBV6-3,-,13,-,TGTGCCAGCAGTTCATCGAGGCCAAACATTCAGTACTTC,CASSSSRPNIQYF
TRBJ1-1,TRBV27,TRBD1,15,-,TGTGCCAGCAGTTTAGGGACAGGGGGCAACACTGAAGCTTTCTTT,CASSLGTGGNTEAFF
TRBJ1-1,TRBV7-3,-,12,few,TGTGCCAGCAGCGCAGCCGGGAGTGAAGCTTTCTTT,CASSAAGSEAFF